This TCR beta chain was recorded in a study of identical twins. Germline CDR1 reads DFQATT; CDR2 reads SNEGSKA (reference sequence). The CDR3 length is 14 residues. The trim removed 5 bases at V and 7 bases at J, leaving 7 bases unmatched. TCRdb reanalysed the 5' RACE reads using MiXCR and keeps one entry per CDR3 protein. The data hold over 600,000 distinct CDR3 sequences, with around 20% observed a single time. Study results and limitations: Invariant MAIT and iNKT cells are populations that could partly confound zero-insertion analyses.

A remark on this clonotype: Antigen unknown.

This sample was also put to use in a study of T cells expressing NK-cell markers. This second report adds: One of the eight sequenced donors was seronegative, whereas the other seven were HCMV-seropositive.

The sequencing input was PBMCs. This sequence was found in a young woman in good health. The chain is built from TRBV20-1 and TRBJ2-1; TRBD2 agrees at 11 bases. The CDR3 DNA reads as TGCAGTGCTTCTAGCGGGAGGTCGGGAAATGAGCAGTTCTTC. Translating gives CSASSGRSGNEQFF.